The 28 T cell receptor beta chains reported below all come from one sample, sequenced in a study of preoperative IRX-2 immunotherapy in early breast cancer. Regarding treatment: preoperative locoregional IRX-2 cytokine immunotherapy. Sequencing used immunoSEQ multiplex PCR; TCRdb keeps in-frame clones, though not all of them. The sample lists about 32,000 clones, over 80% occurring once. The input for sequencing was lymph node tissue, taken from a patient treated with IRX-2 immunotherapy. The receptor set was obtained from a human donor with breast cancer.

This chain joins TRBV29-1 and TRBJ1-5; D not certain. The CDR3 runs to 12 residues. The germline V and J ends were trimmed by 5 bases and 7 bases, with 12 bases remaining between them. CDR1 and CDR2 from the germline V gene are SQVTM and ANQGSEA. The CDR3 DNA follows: TGCAGCGTTAGGAGCGGTAACCAGCCCCAGCATTTT. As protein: CSVRSGNQPQHF.

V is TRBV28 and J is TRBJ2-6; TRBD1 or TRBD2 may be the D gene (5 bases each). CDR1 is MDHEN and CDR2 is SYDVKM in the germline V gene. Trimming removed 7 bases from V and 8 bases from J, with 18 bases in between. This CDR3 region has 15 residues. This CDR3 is CASTRGVTDTNVLTF. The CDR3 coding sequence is TGTGCCAGCACTCGAGGGGTGACGGATACCAACGTCCTGACTTTC.

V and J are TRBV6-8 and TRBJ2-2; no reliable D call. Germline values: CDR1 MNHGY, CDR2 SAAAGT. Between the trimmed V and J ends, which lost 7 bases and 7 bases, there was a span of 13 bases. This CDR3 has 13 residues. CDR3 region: CASNSDSGGELFF. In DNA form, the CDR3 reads TGTGCCAGCAATTCCGACTCCGGCGGGGAGCTGTTTTTT.

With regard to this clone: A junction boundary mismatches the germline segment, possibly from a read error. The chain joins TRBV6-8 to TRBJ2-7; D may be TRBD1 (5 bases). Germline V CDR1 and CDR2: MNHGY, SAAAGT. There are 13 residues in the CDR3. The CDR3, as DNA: TGTGCCATCAGTAGGGGCGAAACGGAGGAGCAGTACTTC. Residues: CAISRGETEEQYF.

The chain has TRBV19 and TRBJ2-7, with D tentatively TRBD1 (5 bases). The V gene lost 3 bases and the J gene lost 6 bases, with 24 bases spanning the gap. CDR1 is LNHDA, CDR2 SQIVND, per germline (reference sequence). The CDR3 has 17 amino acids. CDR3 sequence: CASSILVGRGRAFEQYF. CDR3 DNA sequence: TGTGCCAGTAGTATTTTGGTTGGAAGAGGCAGGGCTTTCGAGCAGTACTTC.

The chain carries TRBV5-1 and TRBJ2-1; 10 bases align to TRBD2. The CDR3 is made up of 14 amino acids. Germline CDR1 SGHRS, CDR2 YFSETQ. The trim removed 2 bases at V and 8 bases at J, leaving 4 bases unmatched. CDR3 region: CASSFLAGADEQFF. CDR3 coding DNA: TGCGCCAGCAGCTTTCTAGCGGGGGCGGATGAGCAGTTCTTC. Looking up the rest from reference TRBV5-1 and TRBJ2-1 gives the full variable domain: KAGVTQTPRYLIKTRGQQVTLSCSPISGHRSVSWYQQTPGQGLQFLFEYFSETQRNKGNFPGRFSGRQFSNSRSEMNVSTLELGDSALYLCASSFLAGADEQFFGPGTRLTVL.

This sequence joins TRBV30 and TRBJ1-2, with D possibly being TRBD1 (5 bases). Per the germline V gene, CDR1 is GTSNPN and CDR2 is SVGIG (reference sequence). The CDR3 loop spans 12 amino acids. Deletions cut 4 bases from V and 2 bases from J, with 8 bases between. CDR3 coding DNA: TGTGCCTGGAAGACAGTAAACTATGGCTACACCTTC. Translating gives CAWKTVNYGYTF.

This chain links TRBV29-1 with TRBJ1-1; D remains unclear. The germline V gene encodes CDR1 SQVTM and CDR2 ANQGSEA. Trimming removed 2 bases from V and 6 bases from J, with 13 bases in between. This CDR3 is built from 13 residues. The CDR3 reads CSVESGRRAEAFF. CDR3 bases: TGCAGCGTTGAATCGGGCCGGCGCGCTGAAGCTTTCTTT.

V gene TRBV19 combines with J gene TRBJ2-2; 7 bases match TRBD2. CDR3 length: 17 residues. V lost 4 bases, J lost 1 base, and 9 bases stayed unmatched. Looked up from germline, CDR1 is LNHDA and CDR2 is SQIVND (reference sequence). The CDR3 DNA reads TGTGCCAGTAGTAAGAGGGGAGGGCAGGTGAACACCGGGGAGCTGTTTTTT. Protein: CASSKRGGQVNTGELFF.

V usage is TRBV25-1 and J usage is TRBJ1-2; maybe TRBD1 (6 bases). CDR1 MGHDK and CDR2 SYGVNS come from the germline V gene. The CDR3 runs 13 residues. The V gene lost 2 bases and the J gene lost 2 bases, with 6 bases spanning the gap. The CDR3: CASSEQGNYGYTF. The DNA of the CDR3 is TGTGCCAGCAGTGAACAGGGGAACTATGGCTACACCTTC.

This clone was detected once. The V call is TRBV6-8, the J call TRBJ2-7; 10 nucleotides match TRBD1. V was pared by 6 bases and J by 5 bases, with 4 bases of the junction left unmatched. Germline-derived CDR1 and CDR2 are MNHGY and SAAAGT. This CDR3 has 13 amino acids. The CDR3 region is CASSRDRGNEQYF. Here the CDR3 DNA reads TGTGCCAGCAGCCGGGACAGGGGCAACGAGCAGTACTTC.

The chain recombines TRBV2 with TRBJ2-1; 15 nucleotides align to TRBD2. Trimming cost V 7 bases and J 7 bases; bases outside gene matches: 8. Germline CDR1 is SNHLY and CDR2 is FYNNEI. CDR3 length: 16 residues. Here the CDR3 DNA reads TGTGCCAGCACCTCCGGGACTAGCGGGGGGATGAATGAGCAGTTCTTC. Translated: CASTSGTSGGMNEQFF.

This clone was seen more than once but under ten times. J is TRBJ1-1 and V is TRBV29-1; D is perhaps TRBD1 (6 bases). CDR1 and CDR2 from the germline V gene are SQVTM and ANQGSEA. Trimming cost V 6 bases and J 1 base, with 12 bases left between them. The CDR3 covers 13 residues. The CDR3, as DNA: TGCAGCGTGGATCGGACAGCGAACACTGAAGCTTTCTTT. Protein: CSVDRTANTEAFF.

CDR3 bases: TGTGCCAGCAGATCCGGCGGACGGTCGAACACTGAAGCTTTCTTT. Protein product: CASRSGGRSNTEAFF. The chain recombines TRBV6-8 with TRBJ1-1; D is uncertain. V dropped 6 bases and J dropped 1 base, with 15 bases sitting between them. CDR3 size: 15 residues. Germline assignment: CDR1 MNHGY and CDR2 SAAAGT.

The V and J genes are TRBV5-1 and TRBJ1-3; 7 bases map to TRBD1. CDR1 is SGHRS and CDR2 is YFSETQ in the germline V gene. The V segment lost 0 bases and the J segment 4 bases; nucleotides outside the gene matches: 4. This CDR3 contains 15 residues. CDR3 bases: TGCGCCAGCAGCTTGGCTACGGACAGGGGAAACACCATATATTTT. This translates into CASSLATDRGNTIYF.

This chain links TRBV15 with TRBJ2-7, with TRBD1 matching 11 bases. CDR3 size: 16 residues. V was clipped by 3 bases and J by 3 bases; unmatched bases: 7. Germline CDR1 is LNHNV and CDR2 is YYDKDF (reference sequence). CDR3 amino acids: CATSRGGTGGIYEQYF. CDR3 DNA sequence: TGTGCCACCAGCAGGGGAGGGACAGGGGGTATCTACGAGCAGTACTTC.

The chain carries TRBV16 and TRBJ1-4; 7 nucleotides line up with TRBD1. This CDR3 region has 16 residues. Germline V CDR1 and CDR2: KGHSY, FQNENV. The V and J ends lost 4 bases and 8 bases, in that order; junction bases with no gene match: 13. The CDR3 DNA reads TGTGCCAGCAGCCGGATTACAGGGGCAGCGGGGGAAAAACTGTTTTTT. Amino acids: CASSRITGAAGEKLFF.

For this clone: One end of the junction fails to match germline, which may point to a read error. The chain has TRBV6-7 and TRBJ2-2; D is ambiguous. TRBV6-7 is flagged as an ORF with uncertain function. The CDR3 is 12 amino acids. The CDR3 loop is CAISDRIGELFF. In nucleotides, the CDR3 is TGTGCCATCAGTGATCGGATCGGGGAGCTGTTTTTT.

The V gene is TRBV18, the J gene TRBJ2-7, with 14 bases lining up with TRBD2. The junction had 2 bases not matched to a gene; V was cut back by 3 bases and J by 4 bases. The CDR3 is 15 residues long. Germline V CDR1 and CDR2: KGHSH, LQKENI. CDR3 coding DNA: TGTGCCAGCTCACCGGGACTAGCGGGGGTGTACGAGCAGTACTTC. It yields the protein CASSPGLAGVYEQYF.

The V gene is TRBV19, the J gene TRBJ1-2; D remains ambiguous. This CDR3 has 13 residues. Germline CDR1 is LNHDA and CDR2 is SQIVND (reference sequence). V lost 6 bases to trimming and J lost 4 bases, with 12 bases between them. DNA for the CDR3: TGTGCCAGTAGCCGCGGCAGCCTCTATGGCTACACCTTC. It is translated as CASSRGSLYGYTF.

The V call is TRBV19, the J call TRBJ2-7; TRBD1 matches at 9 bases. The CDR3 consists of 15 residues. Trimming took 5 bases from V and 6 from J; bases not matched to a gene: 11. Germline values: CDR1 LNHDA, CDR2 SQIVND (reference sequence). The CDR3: CASSAPGTGISEQYF. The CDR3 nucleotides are TGTGCCAGTAGTGCGCCCGGGACAGGGATCTCCGAGCAGTACTTC. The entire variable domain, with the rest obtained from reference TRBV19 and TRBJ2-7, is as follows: DGGITQSPKYLFRKEGQNVTLSCEQNLNHDAMYWYRQDPGQGLRLIYYSQIVNDFQKGDIAEGYSVSREKKESFPLTVTSAQKNPTAFYLCASSAPGTGISEQYFGPGTRLTVT.

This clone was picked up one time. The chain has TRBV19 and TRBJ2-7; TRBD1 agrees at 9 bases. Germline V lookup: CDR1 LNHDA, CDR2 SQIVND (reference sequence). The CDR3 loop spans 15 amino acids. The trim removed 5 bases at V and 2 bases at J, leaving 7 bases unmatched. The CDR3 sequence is CASSPQGQGTYEQYF. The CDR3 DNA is TGTGCCAGTAGTCCCCAGGGACAGGGAACCTACGAGCAGTACTTC.

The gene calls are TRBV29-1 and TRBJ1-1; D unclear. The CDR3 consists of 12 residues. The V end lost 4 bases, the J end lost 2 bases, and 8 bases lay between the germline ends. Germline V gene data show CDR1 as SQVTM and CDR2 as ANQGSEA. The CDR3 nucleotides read TGCAGCGTTGTTACACCTAACACTGAAGCTTTCTTT. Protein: CSVVTPNTEAFF.

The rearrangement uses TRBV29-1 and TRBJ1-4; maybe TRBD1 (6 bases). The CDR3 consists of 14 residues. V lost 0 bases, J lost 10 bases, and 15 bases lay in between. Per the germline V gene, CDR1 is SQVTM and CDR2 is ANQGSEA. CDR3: CSVEDPQGSGKLFF. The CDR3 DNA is TGCAGCGTTGAAGACCCACAGGGATCCGGAAAACTGTTTTTT.

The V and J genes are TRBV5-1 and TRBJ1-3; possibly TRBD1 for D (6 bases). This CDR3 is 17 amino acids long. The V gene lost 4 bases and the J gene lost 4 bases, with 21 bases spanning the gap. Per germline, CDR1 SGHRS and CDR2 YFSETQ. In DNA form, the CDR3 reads TGCGCCAGCAGCCGAGGCAATGCGAATCAGGGGGGAAACACCATATATTTT. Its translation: CASSRGNANQGGNTIYF.

The DNA of the CDR3 is TGTGCCACCAGCAGAGACCGAGAGGGGGGGAACTACGAGCAGTACTTC. It yields the protein CATSRDREGGNYEQYF. This chain uses TRBV15 with TRBJ2-7; the D gene is possibly TRBD2 (7 bases). Looked up from germline, CDR1 is LNHNV and CDR2 is YYDKDF (reference sequence). Trimming removed 0 bases from V and 3 bases from J, with 15 bases in between. The CDR3 sequence is 16 residues long.

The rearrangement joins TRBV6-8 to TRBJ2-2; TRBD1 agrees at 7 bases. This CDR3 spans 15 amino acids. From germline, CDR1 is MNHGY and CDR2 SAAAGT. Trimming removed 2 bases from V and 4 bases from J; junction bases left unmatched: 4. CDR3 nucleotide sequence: TGTGCCAGCAGTTACCTCCGGGACAGCACCGGGGAGCTGTTTTTT. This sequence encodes CASSYLRDSTGELFF.

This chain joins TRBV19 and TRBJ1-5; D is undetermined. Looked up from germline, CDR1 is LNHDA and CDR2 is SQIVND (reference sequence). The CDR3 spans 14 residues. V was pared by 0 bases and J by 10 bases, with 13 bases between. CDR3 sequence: CASSIDLQISPQHF. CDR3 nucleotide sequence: TGTGCCAGTAGTATAGATCTCCAGATATCTCCCCAGCATTTT.